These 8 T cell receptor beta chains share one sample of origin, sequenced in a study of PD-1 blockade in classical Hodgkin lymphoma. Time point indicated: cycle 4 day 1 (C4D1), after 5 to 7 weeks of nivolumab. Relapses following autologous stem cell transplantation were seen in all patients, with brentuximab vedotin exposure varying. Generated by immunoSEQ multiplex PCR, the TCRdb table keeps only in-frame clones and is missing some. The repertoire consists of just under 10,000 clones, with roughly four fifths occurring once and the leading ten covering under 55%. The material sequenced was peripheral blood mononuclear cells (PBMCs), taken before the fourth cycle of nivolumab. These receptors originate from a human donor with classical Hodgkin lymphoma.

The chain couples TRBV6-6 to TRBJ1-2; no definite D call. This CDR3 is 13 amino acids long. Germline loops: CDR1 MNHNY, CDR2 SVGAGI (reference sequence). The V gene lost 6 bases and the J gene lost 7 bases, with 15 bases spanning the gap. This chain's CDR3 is CASRARQVTGYTF. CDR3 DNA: TGTGCCAGCAGAGCCCGACAAGTAACTGGCTACACCTTC.

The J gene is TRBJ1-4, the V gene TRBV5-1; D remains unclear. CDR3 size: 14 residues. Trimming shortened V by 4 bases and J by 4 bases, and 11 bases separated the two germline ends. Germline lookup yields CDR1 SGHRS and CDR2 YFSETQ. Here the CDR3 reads CASSLGPFNEKLFF. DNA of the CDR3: TGCGCCAGCAGCCTAGGACCTTTTAATGAAAAACTGTTTTTT.

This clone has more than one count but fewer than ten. CDR3 sequence (DNA): TGTGCCAGCAGGTCCGGGACTAGCGGTTACGAGCAGTACTTC. Protein product: CASRSGTSGYEQYF. The chain couples TRBV7-2 to TRBJ2-7; 11 bases match TRBD2. The V and J ends lost 6 bases and 4 bases, in that order; junction bases with no gene match: 5. The CDR3 contains 14 residues. Germline CDR1 reads SGHTA; CDR2 reads FQGNSA.

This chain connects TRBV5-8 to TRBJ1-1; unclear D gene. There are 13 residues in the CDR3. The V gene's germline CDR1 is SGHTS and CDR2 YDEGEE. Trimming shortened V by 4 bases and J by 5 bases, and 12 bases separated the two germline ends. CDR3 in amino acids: CASSLALGTEAFF. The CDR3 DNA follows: TGTGCCAGCAGCCTTGCGCTGGGGACTGAAGCTTTCTTT.

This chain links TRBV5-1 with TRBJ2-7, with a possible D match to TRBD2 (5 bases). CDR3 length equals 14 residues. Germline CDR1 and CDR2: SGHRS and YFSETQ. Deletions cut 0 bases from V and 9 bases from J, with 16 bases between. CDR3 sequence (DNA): TGCGCCAGCAGCTTGGAGCGGCAATCGATCAGGCAGTACTTC. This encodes CASSLERQSIRQYF.

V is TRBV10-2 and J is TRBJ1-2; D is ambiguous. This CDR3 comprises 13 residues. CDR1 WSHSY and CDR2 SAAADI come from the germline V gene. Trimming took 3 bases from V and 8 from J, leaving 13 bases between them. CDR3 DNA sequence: TGCGCCAGCAGTGATAGTGGGGTCTGGGGCTACACCTTC. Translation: CASSDSGVWGYTF.

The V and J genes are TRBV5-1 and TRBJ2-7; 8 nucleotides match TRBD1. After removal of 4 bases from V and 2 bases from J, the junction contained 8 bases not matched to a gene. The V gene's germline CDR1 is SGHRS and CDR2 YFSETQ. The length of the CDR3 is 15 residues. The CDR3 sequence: CASSPPGTGPYEQYF. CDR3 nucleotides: TGCGCCAGCAGCCCCCCCGGGACAGGACCCTACGAGCAGTACTTC.

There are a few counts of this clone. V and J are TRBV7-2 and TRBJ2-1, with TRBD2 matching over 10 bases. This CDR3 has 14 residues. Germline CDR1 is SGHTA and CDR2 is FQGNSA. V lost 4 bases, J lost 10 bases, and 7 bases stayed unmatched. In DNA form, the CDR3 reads TGTGCCAGCAGCTCACTAGCGGGAAGGAAGGAGCAGTTCTTC. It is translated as CASSSLAGRKEQFF.